These 30 T cell receptor beta chains were all obtained from the same sample, sequenced in a study of blood T cell repertoires in COVID-19. Profiling relied on immunoSEQ multiplex PCR, and the TCRdb table lists in-frame clones only, not all of them. The sample holds 200,000 to 300,000 clones, about 87% seen once. Sequenced material: peripheral blood. All receptors come from a woman between 25 and 40 years old with COVID-19, enrolled during active disease.

The J gene is TRBJ1-5, the V gene TRBV7-2; 8 bases agree with TRBD1. The CDR3 length is 17 residues. Germline CDR1 is SGHTA and CDR2 is FQGNSA. V lost 1 base, J lost 2 bases, and 7 bases stayed unmatched. The chain's CDR3 is CASSLGGQGGRNQPQHF. The CDR3 DNA is TGTGCCAGCAGCTTAGGAGGACAGGGTGGCCGCAATCAGCCCCAGCATTTT.

V and J are TRBV12-5 and TRBJ2-1; possibly TRBD1 for D (6 bases). CDR1 and CDR2 from the germline V gene are LGHNT and FRNRAP. Trimming took 0 bases from V and 5 from J, leaving 20 bases between them. CDR3 length: 18 amino acids. The CDR3 is CASGLVVYGTSPDNEQFF. The CDR3 DNA reads as TGTGCTAGTGGTTTGGTAGTGTATGGGACATCGCCCGACAATGAGCAGTTCTTC.

This sequence joins TRBV25-1 and TRBJ1-5; 8 bases agree with TRBD1. This CDR3 has 18 residues. The germline V gene has CDR1 MGHDK and CDR2 SYGVNS. V lost 4 bases and J lost 0; bases outside the gene matches: 11. The CDR3 protein is CASSAPDGTGVSNQPQHF. The CDR3 DNA follows: TGTGCCAGCAGTGCCCCCGACGGGACAGGAGTTAGCAATCAGCCCCAGCATTTT.

The CDR3 nucleotides read TGTGCCAGCAGCTCGACAGGGTTTCAAAACGAGCAGTACTTC. Its protein product is CASSSTGFQNEQYF. The chain couples TRBV7-2 to TRBJ2-7; 7 bases fit TRBD1. This CDR3 spans 14 amino acids. Germline trimming cut 4 bases from V and 5 bases from J; bases unmatched to any gene: 8. Germline CDR1 reads SGHTA; CDR2 reads FQGNSA.

The chain joins TRBV6-1 to TRBJ2-3; D ambiguous. This CDR3 region has 13 residues. The germline V gene has CDR1 MNHNS and CDR2 SASEGT. Trimming stripped 0 bases from V and 5 bases from J, with 6 bases between. CDR3 DNA sequence: TGTGCCAGCAGTGAAGCGGCCCAAGATACGCAGTATTTT. Its translation is CASSEAAQDTQYF.

The chain carries TRBV21-1 and TRBJ2-7; TRBD1 was called by the table and not checked on the DNA. TRBV21-1 is recorded as a pseudogene. This CDR3 region has 16 residues. The CDR3 coding sequence is TGTGCCAGCAGCATACCCGGGACAGGGGGGTACTACGAGCAGTACTTC. This sequence encodes CASSIPGTGGYYEQYF.

V and J are TRBV6-5 and TRBJ1-1, with TRBD1 as a possible D gene (6 bases). Trimming removed 3 bases at V and 6 bases at J, with 14 bases between. CDR3 length: 14 amino acids. Germline V gives CDR1 MNHEY, CDR2 SVGAGI. The CDR3 loop reads CASSYGTSLAEAFF. The CDR3 DNA reads as TGTGCCAGCAGTTATGGGACAAGTCTAGCTGAAGCTTTCTTT.

The V and J genes are TRBV25-1 and TRBJ2-2, with 12 bases aligning to TRBD2. Per germline, CDR1 MGHDK and CDR2 SYGVNS. This CDR3 is 14 amino acids long. The V segment lost 11 bases and the J segment 6 bases; nucleotides outside the gene matches: 7. The CDR3 sequence: CASGLAGWAGELFF. In nucleotides, the CDR3 is TGTGCCTCAGGACTAGCGGGGTGGGCCGGGGAGCTGTTTTTT.

The rearrangement links TRBV27 to TRBJ1-4, with 7 bases fitting TRBD1. CDR1 is MNHEY and CDR2 is SMNVEV in the germline V gene (reference sequence). The CDR3 spans 18 residues. Losses at the gene ends were 6 bases for V and 11 bases for J; bases not matched to a gene: 24. This CDR3 reads CASSSLTGRSERKRKLFF. The DNA for the CDR3 is TGTGCCAGCAGCTCCCTGACAGGGAGGTCGGAAAGGAAGAGGAAACTGTTTTTT. Full variable domain (outside the CDR3, taken from reference TRBV27 and TRBJ1-4): EAQVTQNPRYLITVTGKKLTVTCSQNMNHEYMSWYRQDPGLGLRQIYYSMNVEVTDKGDVPEGYKVSRKEKRNFPLILESPSPNQTSLYFCASSSLTGRSERKRKLFFGSGTQLSVL.

The V gene is TRBV5-5, the J gene TRBJ1-4; D call uncertain. The germline V and J ends were trimmed by 0 bases and 4 bases, with 7 bases remaining between them. Germline V gives CDR1 SGHKS, CDR2 YYEKEE (reference sequence). The CDR3 contains 14 residues. CDR3 residues: CASSLVEGNEKLFF. The DNA for the CDR3 is TGTGCCAGCAGCTTGGTGGAGGGTAATGAAAAACTGTTTTTT.

This chain links TRBV4-3 with TRBJ1-2; D ambiguous. Germline CDR1 and CDR2: LGHNA and YSLEER. The V end was cut by 0 bases, the J end by 5 bases, with 10 bases between. The CDR3 spans 14 residues. The CDR3 reads CASSQDHGGYGYTF. CDR3 nucleotides: TGCGCCAGCAGCCAAGATCATGGAGGGTATGGCTACACCTTC.

V usage is TRBV18 and J usage is TRBJ2-5; tentative D call: TRBD2 (6 bases). The CDR3 runs 14 residues. V lost 4 bases and J 5 bases, leaving 14 bases between the germline ends. CDR1 and CDR2 (germline): KGHSH, LQKENI. The CDR3 is CASSLLGLEETQYF. For the CDR3, the DNA is TGTGCCAGCTCACTTCTGGGACTCGAGGAGACCCAGTACTTC. The entire variable domain, with the rest obtained from reference TRBV18 and TRBJ2-5, is as follows: NAGVMQNPRHLVRRRGQEARLRCSPMKGHSHVYWYRQLPEEGLKFMVYLQKENIIDESGMPKERFSAEFPKEGPSILRIQQVVRGDSAAYFCASSLLGLEETQYFGPGTRLLVL.

The gene calls are TRBV5-6 and TRBJ1-5; D is perhaps TRBD1 (6 bases). Trimming removed 6 bases from V and 2 bases from J, with 15 bases in between. CDR1 SGHDT and CDR2 YYEEEE come from the germline V gene. This CDR3 spans 15 amino acids. CDR3 nucleotide sequence: TGTGCCAGCACCGTGTCGCCAGGGGGCAATCAGCCCCAGCATTTT. It specifies CASTVSPGGNQPQHF.

The chain joins TRBV7-9 to TRBJ2-2; 8 nucleotides line up with TRBD1. Trimming at V came to 5 bases and at J to 6 bases, leaving 5 bases not matched to a gene. Germline V gene lookup returns CDR1 SEHNR and CDR2 FQNEAQ (reference sequence). The CDR3 sequence is 14 residues long. The CDR3 DNA sequence: TGTGCCAGCAGCACGTACAGGGGGTCCGGGGAGCTGTTTTTT. Amino acid sequence: CASSTYRGSGELFF.

This clone showed up just once. CDR3 sequence reads: CATSRGSAVGETQYF. CDR3 nucleotides: TGTGCCACCAGCAGAGGGTCGGCGGTAGGAGAGACCCAGTACTTC. This chain links TRBV15 with TRBJ2-5; D gene unclear. CDR3 size: 15 residues. V gave up 1 base and J gave up 4 bases, with 13 bases separating them. Germline values: CDR1 LNHNV, CDR2 YYDKDF (reference sequence).

The rearrangement links TRBV6-1 to TRBJ1-2; TRBD1 is a possible D gene (5 bases). Deletions cut 2 bases from V and 5 bases from J, with 15 bases between. Germline CDR1 reads MNHNS; CDR2 reads SASEGT. CDR3 length: 15 residues. The CDR3 DNA reads TGTGCCAGCAGTGAATTTGCGTTGGGGCTGTATGGCTACACCTTC. Translated: CASSEFALGLYGYTF.

The V call is TRBV6-1, the J call TRBJ1-1, with D perhaps matching TRBD1 (6 bases). Germline V lookup: CDR1 MNHNS, CDR2 SASEGT. V was cut by 3 bases and J by 3 bases, with 14 bases left in between. The CDR3 contains 15 residues. This CDR3 is CASSDPGGGDTEAFF. The DNA of the CDR3 is TGTGCCAGCAGTGACCCGGGAGGGGGGGACACTGAAGCTTTCTTT.

The rearrangement uses TRBV6-2 or TRBV6-3 and TRBJ2-1; D might be TRBD1 (5 bases). The V and J ends lost 2 bases and 9 bases respectively, with 11 bases between them. Per germline, CDR1 MNHEY and CDR2 SVGEGT. CDR3 length equals 13 residues. CDR3 DNA sequence: TGTGCCAGCAGTTACCGCGGTGACAGTGAGCAGTTCTTC. Protein product: CASSYRGDSEQFF.

This rearrangement joins TRBV18 to TRBJ2-7; TRBD2 is a possible D gene (6 bases). In germline, CDR1 is KGHSH, CDR2 LQKENI. With 5 bases removed from V and 2 bases from J, the gap between germline ends came to 25 bases. The length of the CDR3 is 18 residues. The CDR3 protein is CASSSHGFVKDYPYEQYV. Here the CDR3 DNA reads TGTGCCAGCTCATCCCACGGGTTCGTTAAGGACTACCCCTACGAGCAGTACGTC.

V is TRBV3-1 (or the pseudogene TRBV3-2) and J is TRBJ2-1; 14 positions match TRBD2. V was pared by 6 bases and J by 10 bases, with 8 bases of the junction left unmatched. Germline values: CDR1 LGHDT, CDR2 YNNKEL (reference sequence). This CDR3 spans 15 amino acids. CDR3 in amino acids: CASRLSGTSGGEQFF. The CDR3 nucleotides are TGTGCCAGCAGACTCTCGGGGACTAGCGGGGGCGAGCAGTTCTTC.

V gene TRBV5-1 combines with J gene TRBJ2-3, with TRBD2 identical over 8 bases. The trim removed 0 bases at V and 3 bases at J, leaving 9 bases unmatched. CDR3 size: 17 residues. Germline lookup yields CDR1 SGHRS and CDR2 YFSETQ. The CDR3 nucleotides are TGCGCCAGCAGCTTGGGGAAGCGGGGGCCCCGGACAGATACGCAGTATTTT. This translates into CASSLGKRGPRTDTQYF.

The rearrangement uses TRBV6-5 and TRBJ1-1, with TRBD1 identical over 7 bases. Germline CDR1 is MNHEY and CDR2 is SVGAGI. After removal of 7 bases from V and 0 bases from J, the junction contained 8 bases not matched to a gene. CDR3 size: 15 residues. The CDR3 sequence is CASTFATGMNTEAFF. CDR3 nucleotides: TGTGCCAGCACGTTTGCGACAGGGATGAACACTGAAGCTTTCTTT.

The chain couples TRBV7-9 to TRBJ2-1; 8 nucleotides match TRBD1. Looked up from germline, CDR1 is SEHNR and CDR2 is FQNEAQ (reference sequence). The CDR3 covers 15 residues. With V trimmed by 3 bases and J by 7 bases, 8 bases remained unmatched. CDR3 in DNA: TGTGCCAGCAGCTTGGGCCAGGGGGCAAGTAATGAGCAGTTCTTC. The encoded protein is CASSLGQGASNEQFF.

The chain combines TRBV28 with TRBJ1-4, with 7 bases aligning to TRBD1. Per germline, CDR1 MDHEN and CDR2 SYDVKM. The CDR3 is 14 amino acids. The V and J ends lost 6 bases and 7 bases, in that order; junction bases with no gene match: 8. DNA for the CDR3: TGTGCCAGCAGCCAGACAGGGACCGGTGAAAAACTGTTTTTT. Its protein product is CASSQTGTGEKLFF.

The genes are TRBV6-5 and TRBJ1-4; 7 positions match TRBD1. The CDR3 loop spans 15 amino acids. The V and J ends lost 5 bases and 1 base, in that order; junction bases with no gene match: 4. Per the germline V gene, CDR1 is MNHEY and CDR2 is SVGAGI. The CDR3 is CASSTDRVTNEKLFF. The CDR3, as DNA: TGTGCCAGCAGTACCGACAGGGTAACTAATGAAAAACTGTTTTTT.

The CDR3 bases are TGTGCCAGCAGCGTAGCGAGTTGGGGGACAGCGAATTCACCCCTCCACTTT. Its translation is CASSVASWGTANSPLHF. This chain connects TRBV9 to TRBJ1-6, with 7 nucleotides matching TRBD1. From germline, CDR1 is SGDLS and CDR2 YYNGEE. This CDR3 region has 17 residues. The V gene end was trimmed by 0 bases and the J gene end by 7 bases; junction bases not matched to a gene: 10.

The chain combines TRBV4-3 with TRBJ1-3; 8 bases map to TRBD1. Germline trimming cut 1 base from V and 4 bases from J; bases unmatched to any gene: 3. Looked up from germline, CDR1 is LGHNA and CDR2 is YSLEER. The CDR3 is 15 residues long. CDR3 residues: CASSQGTGSGNTIYF. The CDR3 DNA reads TGCGCCAGCAGCCAAGGGACAGGGTCCGGAAACACCATATATTTT.

The chain uses TRBV6-5 and TRBJ1-1, with D maybe TRBD1 (5 bases). This CDR3 comprises 14 residues. CDR1 is MNHEY and CDR2 is SVGAGI in the germline V gene. V lost 10 bases and J lost 2, with 17 bases in between. CDR3 sequence (DNA): TGTGCCACCAACCCGGCAGGGACTAACACTGAAGCTTTCTTT. It translates to CATNPAGTNTEAFF.

This clone has only one observation. This chain joins TRBV6-2 or TRBV6-3 and TRBJ1-1; 8 bases line up with TRBD1. Trimming removed 5 bases from V and 1 base from J; junction bases left unmatched: 3. The CDR3 consists of 14 residues. Germline lookup yields CDR1 MNHEY and CDR2 SVGEGT. CDR3 sequence (DNA): TGTGCCAGCAGTAACCAGGGGGCGAACACTGAAGCTTTCTTT. Translating it yields CASSNQGANTEAFF.

The chain employs TRBV11-3 and TRBJ2-2; weak D call: TRBD1 (6 bases). Germline CDR1 and CDR2: SGHNT and YENEEA. Between the trimmed V and J ends, which lost 5 bases and 11 bases, there was a span of 12 bases. The CDR3 loop spans 12 amino acids. Here the CDR3 reads CASSPRDIELFF. DNA of the CDR3: TGTGCCAGCAGCCCCCGGGACATAGAGCTGTTTTTT.